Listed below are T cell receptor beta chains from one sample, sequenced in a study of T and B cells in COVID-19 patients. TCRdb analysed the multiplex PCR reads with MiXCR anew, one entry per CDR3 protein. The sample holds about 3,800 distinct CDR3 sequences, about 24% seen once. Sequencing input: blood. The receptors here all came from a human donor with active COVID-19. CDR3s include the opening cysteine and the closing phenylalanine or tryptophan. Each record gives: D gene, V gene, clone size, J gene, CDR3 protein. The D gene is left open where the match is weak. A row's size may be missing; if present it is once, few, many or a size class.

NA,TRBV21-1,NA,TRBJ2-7,CASSPHGPHYEQYF
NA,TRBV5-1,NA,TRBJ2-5,CASSLPGRETQYF
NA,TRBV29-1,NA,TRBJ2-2,CSGGRNTGELFF
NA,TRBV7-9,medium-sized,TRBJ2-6,CAIEEGYSGANVLTF
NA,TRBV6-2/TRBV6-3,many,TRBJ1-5,CASSPTDGYSNQPQHF
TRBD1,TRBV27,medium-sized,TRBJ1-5,CASRKGQPYSNQPQHF
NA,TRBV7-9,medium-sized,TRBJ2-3,CASSLVPASTDTQYF
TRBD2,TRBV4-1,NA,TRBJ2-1,CASSQDGAGVYNEQFF
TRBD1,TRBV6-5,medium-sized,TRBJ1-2,CASSYPRQGNYGYTF
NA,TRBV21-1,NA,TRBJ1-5,CAILTGGGSNQPQHF
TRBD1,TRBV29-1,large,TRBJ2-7,CSGGRTGDTHEQYF
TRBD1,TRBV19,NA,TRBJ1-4,CASSIPMTGGKSEKLFF
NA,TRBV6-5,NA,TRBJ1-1,CASRNQGAAFF
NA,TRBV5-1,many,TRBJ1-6,CASSTPDRGNSPLHF
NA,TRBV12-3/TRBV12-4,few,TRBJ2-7,CASSLGGETYEQYF
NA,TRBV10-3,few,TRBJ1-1,CAISPSTGDTEAFF
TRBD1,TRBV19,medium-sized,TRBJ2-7,CASSIGTGGTYEQYF
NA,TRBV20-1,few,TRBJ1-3,CSARERRATYSGNTIYF
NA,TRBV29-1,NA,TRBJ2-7,CSVDGQQSKLTYEQYF
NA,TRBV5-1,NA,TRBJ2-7,CASSRGGGYEQYF
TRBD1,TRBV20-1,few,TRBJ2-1,CSARQTGTSYNEQFF
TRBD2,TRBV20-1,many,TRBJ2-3,CSARDRVSGVGDTQYF
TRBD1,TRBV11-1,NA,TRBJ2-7,CASSLGQGLYEQYF
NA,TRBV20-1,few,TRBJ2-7,CSARDNYEQYF